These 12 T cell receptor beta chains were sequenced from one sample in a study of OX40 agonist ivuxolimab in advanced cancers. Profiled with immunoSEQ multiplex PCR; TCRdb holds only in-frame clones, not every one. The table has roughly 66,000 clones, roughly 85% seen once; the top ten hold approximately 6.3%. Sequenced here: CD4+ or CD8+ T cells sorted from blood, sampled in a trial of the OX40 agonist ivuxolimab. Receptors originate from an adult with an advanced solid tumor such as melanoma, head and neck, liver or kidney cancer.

Here the CDR3 DNA reads TGTGCCTTGAACAGGGGGAGGCCTGAAGCTTTCTTT. It yields the protein CALNRGRPEAFF. This rearrangement joins TRBV30 to TRBJ1-1, with 8 bases fitting TRBD1. From germline, CDR1 is GTSNPN and CDR2 SVGIG (reference sequence). The length of the CDR3 is 12 residues. The V segment lost 7 bases and the J segment 6 bases; nucleotides outside the gene matches: 7.

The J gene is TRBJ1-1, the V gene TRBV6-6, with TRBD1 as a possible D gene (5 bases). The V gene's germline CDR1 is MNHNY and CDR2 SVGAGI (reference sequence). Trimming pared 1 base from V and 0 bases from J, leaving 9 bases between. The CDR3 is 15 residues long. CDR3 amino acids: CASSYFRVMNTEAFF. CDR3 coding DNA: TGTGCCAGCAGTTACTTCAGGGTCATGAACACTGAAGCTTTCTTT.

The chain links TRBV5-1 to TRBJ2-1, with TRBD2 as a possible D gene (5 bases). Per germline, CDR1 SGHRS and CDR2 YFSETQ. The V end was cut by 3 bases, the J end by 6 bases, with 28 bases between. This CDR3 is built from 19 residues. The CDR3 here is CASSSSREAGEYAGNEQFF. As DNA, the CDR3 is TGCGCCAGCAGCTCTAGCCGAGAGGCTGGGGAATACGCTGGCAATGAGCAGTTCTTC.

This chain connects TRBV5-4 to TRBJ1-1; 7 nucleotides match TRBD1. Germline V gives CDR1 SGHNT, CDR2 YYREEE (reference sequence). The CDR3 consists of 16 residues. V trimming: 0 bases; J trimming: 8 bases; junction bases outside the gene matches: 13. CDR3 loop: CASSLDPQGPFREAFF. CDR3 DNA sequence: TGTGCCAGCAGCTTGGATCCACAGGGGCCCTTCCGAGAAGCTTTCTTT.

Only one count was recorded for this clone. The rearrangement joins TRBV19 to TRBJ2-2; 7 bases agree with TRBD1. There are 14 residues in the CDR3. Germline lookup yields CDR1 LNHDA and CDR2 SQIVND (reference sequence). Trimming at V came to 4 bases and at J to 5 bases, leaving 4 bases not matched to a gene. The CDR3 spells CASSRTQGTGELFF. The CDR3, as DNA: TGTGCCAGTAGTAGAACACAGGGGACCGGGGAGCTGTTTTTT.

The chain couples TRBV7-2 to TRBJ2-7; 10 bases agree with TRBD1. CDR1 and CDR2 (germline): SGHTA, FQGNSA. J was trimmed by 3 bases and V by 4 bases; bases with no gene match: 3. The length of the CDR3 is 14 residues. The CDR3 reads CASSSRDRGYEQYF. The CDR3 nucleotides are TGTGCCAGCAGCTCCCGGGACAGGGGCTACGAGCAGTACTTC.

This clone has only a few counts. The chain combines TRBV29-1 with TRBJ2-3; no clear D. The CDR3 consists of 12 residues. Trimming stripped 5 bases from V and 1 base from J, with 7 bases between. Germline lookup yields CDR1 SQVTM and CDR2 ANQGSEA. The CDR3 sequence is CSVKGGTDTQYF. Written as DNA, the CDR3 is TGCAGCGTTAAAGGCGGCACAGATACGCAGTATTTT.

The CDR3 is CASSKSRGLNTEAFF. CDR3 bases: TGTGCCAGCAGCAAAAGCAGGGGCCTGAACACTGAAGCTTTCTTT. This chain joins TRBV28 and TRBJ1-1; tentative D call: TRBD1 (6 bases). The CDR3 consists of 15 residues. The germline V gene has CDR1 MDHEN and CDR2 SYDVKM. V lost 6 bases and J 0 bases, leaving 14 bases between the germline ends.

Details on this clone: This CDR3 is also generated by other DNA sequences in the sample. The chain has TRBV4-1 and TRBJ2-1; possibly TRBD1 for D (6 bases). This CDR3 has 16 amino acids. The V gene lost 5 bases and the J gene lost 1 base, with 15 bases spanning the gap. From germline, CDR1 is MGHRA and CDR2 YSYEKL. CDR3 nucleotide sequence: TGCGCCAGCAGCACCCACAGGGAGATGTCCTACAATGAGCAGTTCTTC. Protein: CASSTHREMSYNEQFF.

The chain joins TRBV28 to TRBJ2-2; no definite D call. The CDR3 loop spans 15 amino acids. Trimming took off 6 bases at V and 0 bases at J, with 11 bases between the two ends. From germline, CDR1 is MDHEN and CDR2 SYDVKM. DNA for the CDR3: TGTGCCAGCAGGCAAAACGCCGCGAACACCGGGGAGCTGTTTTTT. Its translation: CASRQNAANTGELFF.

CDR3 coding DNA: TGTGCCAGCAGCCAAGATAGACTAGTTGAGACCCAGTACTTC. Amino acids: CASSQDRLVETQYF. This chain joins TRBV4-2 and TRBJ2-5, with D possibly being TRBD2 (6 bases). Trimming shortened V by 0 bases and J by 5 bases, and 10 bases separated the two germline ends. The germline V gene has CDR1 LGHNA and CDR2 YNFKEQ. The CDR3 totals 14 residues.

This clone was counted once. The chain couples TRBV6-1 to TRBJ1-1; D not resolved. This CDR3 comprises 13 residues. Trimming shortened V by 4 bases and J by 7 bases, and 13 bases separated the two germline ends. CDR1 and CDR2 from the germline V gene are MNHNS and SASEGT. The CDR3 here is CASSARRGNEAFF. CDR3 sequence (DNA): TGTGCCAGCAGTGCTCGTCGGGGAAATGAAGCTTTCTTT.